This TCR beta chain is drawn from a study of cytomegalovirus exposure and HLA in healthy donors. Background on the study: A prior study identified 110 million or so unique TCR beta sequences from some 200 million T cells. Study-wide results and limits: The authors listed 180 or so TCR beta chains as cytomegalovirus-associated. The classifier reportedly diagnosed cytomegalovirus status with high specificity and sensitivity.

Losses at the gene ends were 5 bases for V and 1 base for J; bases not matched to a gene: 4. Germline V CDR1 and CDR2: SSHAT, FNYEAQ (reference sequence). The CDR3 covers 15 residues. It was with 60 Vbeta and 13 Jbeta primers that the PCR ran. The protocol was immunoSEQ multiplex PCR, while the TCRdb copy is restricted to in-frame clones and leaves out a portion. The sample consists of 200,000 or so clones, about 72% of them appearing once. Concerning this clone: Its antigen remains unknown.

The source is a male donor in good health and CMV-seronegative. The chain links TRBV7-7 to TRBJ2-3; 9 bases agree with TRBD2. The sequencing sample was made of PBMCs. The CDR3: CASSPRLAGTDTQYF. CDR3 sequence (DNA): TGTGCCAGCAGCCCTCGACTAGCGGGCACAGATACGCAGTATTTT.